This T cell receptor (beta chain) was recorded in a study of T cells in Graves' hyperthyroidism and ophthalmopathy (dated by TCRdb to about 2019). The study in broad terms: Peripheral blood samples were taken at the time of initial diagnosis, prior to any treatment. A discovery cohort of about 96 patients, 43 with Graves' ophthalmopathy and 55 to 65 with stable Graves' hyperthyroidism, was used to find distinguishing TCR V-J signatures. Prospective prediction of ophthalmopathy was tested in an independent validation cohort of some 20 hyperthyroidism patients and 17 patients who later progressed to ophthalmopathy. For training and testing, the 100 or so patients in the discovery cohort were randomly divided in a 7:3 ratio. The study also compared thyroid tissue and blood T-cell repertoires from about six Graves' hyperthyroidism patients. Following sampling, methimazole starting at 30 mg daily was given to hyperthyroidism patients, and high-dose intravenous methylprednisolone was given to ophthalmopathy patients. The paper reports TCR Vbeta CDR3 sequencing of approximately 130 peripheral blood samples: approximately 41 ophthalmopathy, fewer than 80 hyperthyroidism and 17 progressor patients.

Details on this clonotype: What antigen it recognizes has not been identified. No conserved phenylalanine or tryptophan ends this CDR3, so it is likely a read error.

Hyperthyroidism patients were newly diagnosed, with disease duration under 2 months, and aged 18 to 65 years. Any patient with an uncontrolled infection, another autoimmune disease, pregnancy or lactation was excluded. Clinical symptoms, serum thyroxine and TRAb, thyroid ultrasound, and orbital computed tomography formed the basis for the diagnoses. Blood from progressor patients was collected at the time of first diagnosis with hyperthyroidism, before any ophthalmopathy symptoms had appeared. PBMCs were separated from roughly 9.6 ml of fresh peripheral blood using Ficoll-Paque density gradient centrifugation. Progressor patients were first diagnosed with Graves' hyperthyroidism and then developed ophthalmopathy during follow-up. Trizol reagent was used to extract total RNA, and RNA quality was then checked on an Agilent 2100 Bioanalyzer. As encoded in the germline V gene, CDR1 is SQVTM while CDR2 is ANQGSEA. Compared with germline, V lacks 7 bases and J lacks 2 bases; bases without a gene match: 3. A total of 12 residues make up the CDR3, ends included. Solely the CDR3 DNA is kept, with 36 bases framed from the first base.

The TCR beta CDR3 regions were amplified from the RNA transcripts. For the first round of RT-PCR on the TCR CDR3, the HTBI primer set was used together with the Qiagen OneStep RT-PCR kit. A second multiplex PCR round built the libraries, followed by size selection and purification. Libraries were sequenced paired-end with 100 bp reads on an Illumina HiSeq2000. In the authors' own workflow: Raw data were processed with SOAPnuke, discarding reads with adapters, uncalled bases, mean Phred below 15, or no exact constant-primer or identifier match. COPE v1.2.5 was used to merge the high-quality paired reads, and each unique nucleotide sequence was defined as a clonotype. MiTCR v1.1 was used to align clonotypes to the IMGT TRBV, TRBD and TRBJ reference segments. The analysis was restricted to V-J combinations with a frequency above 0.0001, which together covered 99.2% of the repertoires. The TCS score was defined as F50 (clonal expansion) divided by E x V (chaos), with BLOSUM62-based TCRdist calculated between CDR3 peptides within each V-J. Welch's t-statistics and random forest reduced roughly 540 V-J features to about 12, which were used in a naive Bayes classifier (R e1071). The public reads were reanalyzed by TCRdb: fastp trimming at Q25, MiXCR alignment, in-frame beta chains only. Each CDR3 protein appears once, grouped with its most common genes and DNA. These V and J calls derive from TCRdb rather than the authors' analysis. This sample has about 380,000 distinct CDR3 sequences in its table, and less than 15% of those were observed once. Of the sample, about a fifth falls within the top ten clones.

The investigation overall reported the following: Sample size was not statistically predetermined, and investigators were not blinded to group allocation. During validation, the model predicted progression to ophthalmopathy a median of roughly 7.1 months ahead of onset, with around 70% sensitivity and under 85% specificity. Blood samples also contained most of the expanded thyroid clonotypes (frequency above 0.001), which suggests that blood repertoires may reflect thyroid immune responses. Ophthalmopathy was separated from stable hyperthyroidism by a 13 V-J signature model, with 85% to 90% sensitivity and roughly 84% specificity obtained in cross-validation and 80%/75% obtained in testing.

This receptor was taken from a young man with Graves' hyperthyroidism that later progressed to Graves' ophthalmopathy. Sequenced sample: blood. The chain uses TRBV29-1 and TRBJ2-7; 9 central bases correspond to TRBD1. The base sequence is TGCAGCGCCCGGACAGGGGCCTACGAGCAGTACCTC. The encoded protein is CSARTGAYEQYL.